One and the same sample provided the 29 T cell receptor beta chains below, sequenced in a study of cytotoxic CD8 clonotypes in ibrutinib-treated CLL. The table came from immunoSEQ multiplex PCR; TCRdb's copy has only in-frame clones and leaves some out. The data show hundreds of thousands of clones, 70% seen once. This material consisted of PBMCs, taken after 24 months of ibrutinib treatment. These receptors originate from a human donor with chronic lymphocytic leukemia.

The V gene is TRBV28, the J gene TRBJ2-1; 11 bases match TRBD2. After removal of 8 bases from V and 4 bases from J, the junction contained 10 bases not matched to a gene. In germline, CDR1 is MDHEN, CDR2 SYDVKM. The CDR3 runs 16 residues. The CDR3 nucleotides read TGTGCCAGCGGAAGTCAGGGACTAGCGGCTTACAATGAGCAGTTCTTC. This codes for CASGSQGLAAYNEQFF.

This clone has only one observation. V usage is TRBV30 and J usage is TRBJ2-7, with 7 bases lining up with TRBD1. Trimming cost V 5 bases and J 6 bases; bases outside gene matches: 16. This CDR3 is 15 amino acids long. Germline V gene lookup returns CDR1 GTSNPN and CDR2 SVGIG (reference sequence). DNA for the CDR3: TGTGCCTGGTGGTGGACAGGTACGAAACACGGCGAGCAGTACTTC. It translates to CAWWWTGTKHGEQYF.

The chain uses TRBV5-4 and TRBJ1-2; D remains unclear. The CDR3 consists of 13 residues. Trimming pared 0 bases from V and 2 bases from J, leaving 5 bases between. Germline CDR1 SGHNT, CDR2 YYREEE (reference sequence). CDR3 DNA: TGTGCCAGCAGCTTGGAAGGGAACTATGGCTACACCTTC. Its protein product is CASSLEGNYGYTF.

The V gene is TRBV2, the J gene TRBJ1-2; D gene unclear. Germline CDR1 reads SNHLY; CDR2 reads FYNNEI. Trimming removed 0 bases from V and 4 bases from J, with 9 bases in between. The CDR3 has 14 residues. This chain's CDR3 is CASSEATDVYGYTF. The CDR3 bases are TGTGCCAGCAGTGAAGCTACCGATGTCTATGGCTACACCTTC.

In this sample, this clone turned up a few times. V gene TRBV4-3 combines with J gene TRBJ1-4; D is perhaps TRBD1 (6 bases). There are 13 residues in the CDR3. Trimming removed 4 bases from V and 17 bases from J, with 20 bases in between. Germline V gives CDR1 LGHNA, CDR2 YSLEER. DNA of the CDR3: TGCGCCAGCAGCCTAGACGCGTCAGGGGCTGGATTTTTT. This gives the protein CASSLDASGAGFF.

The chain joins TRBV9 to TRBJ2-5, with TRBD2 matching over 8 bases. V trimming: 0 bases; J trimming: 6 bases; junction bases outside the gene matches: 4. The CDR3 runs to 14 residues. Germline V CDR1 and CDR2: SGDLS, YYNGEE. In DNA form, the CDR3 reads TGTGCCAGCAGCGTAGGTAGCGGGGTTCAGACCCAGTACTTC. It codes for CASSVGSGVQTQYF. Together with reference TRBV9 and TRBJ2-5, the CDR3 gives the full variable domain: DSGVTQTPKHLITATGQRVTLRCSPRSGDLSVYWYQQSLDQGLQFLIQYYNGEERAKGNILERFSAQQFPDLHSELNLSSLELGDSALYFCASSVGSGVQTQYFGPGTRLLVL.

The chain joins TRBV27 to TRBJ1-2; possibly TRBD1 for D (6 bases). The ends were cut back, 5 bases at V and 3 bases at J, with 16 bases in the middle. Germline V gives CDR1 MNHEY, CDR2 SMNVEV (reference sequence). The CDR3 totals 15 residues. CDR3 nucleotides: TGTGCCAGCAGTGCAGTAACAGGGAACCACTATGGCTACACCTTC. Its translation: CASSAVTGNHYGYTF.

The sample holds a few counts of this clone. This rearrangement joins TRBV27 to TRBJ1-1; D might be TRBD1 (6 bases). Trimming pared 1 base from V and 4 bases from J, leaving 13 bases between. The CDR3 consists of 15 residues. Germline values: CDR1 MNHEY, CDR2 SMNVEV (reference sequence). The CDR3 DNA reads TGTGCCAGCAGTTTATTGCGGGGGGCGGGCACTGAAGCTTTCTTT. This encodes CASSLLRGAGTEAFF.

The rearrangement joins TRBV2 to TRBJ2-3, with D unresolved. V lost 6 bases, J lost 4 bases, and 11 bases lay in between. Per the germline V gene, CDR1 is SNHLY and CDR2 is FYNNEI. The CDR3 spans 13 residues. CDR3 DNA sequence: TGTGCCAGCAGAGTTTCACCGGCAGATACGCAGTATTTT. Protein sequence: CASRVSPADTQYF.

This CDR3 reads CASTRRAGYEQYF. CDR3 nucleotide sequence: TGTGCCAGCACGAGGAGGGCGGGTTACGAGCAGTACTTC. The chain uses TRBV6-5 and TRBJ2-7, with D perhaps TRBD2 (6 bases). The CDR3 runs 13 residues. The V end lost 7 bases, the J end lost 4 bases, and 14 bases lay between the germline ends. CDR1 is MNHEY and CDR2 is SVGAGI in the germline V gene.

The gene calls are TRBV7-2 and TRBJ2-4; D may match TRBD1 or TRBD2 (5 bases each). V lost 5 bases and J 15 bases, leaving 23 bases between the germline ends. Germline V gene lookup returns CDR1 SGHTA and CDR2 FQGNSA. This CDR3 contains 14 residues. CDR3 in DNA: TGTGCCAGCAGCCAACACCGGGACCGGAAAGGATTGTACTTC. Protein: CASSQHRDRKGLYF.

This chain connects TRBV7-9 to TRBJ2-3, with TRBD2 matching 10 bases. V shed 5 bases, J shed 2 bases, and the junction held 7 bases outside the gene matches. CDR1 and CDR2 from the germline V gene are SEHNR and FQNEAQ (reference sequence). CDR3 length equals 16 residues. DNA of the CDR3: TGTGCCAGCAGCCCCGGACTAGCGGAACCCACAGATACGCAGTATTTT. Its protein product is CASSPGLAEPTDTQYF.

This clone was seen a few times. The rearrangement joins TRBV5-4 to TRBJ2-1; TRBD2 matches 8 bases. Germline trimming cut 6 bases from V and 0 bases from J; bases unmatched to any gene: 5. The CDR3 contains 15 residues. Germline loops: CDR1 SGHNT, CDR2 YYREEE (reference sequence). The CDR3 protein is CASTSGGSSYNEQFF. The CDR3 DNA follows: TGTGCCAGCACCTCGGGGGGGAGCTCCTACAATGAGCAGTTCTTC.

This clone was seen a handful of times. The chain employs TRBV5-1 and TRBJ1-5; D call uncertain. The germline V gene has CDR1 SGHRS and CDR2 YFSETQ. V lost 2 bases and J 7 bases, leaving 10 bases between the germline ends. This CDR3 has 13 amino acids. The DNA for the CDR3 is TGCGCCAGCAGCTTAGGGTTTGACCAGCCCCAGCATTTT. It translates to CASSLGFDQPQHF.

The CDR3 spells CASSLGYEQYF. The CDR3 bases are TGTGCCAGCAGCTTGGGGTACGAGCAGTACTTC. The rearrangement links TRBV5-4 to TRBJ2-7, with D hard to call. The V and J ends lost 0 bases and 4 bases respectively, with 2 bases between them. In germline, CDR1 is SGHNT, CDR2 YYREEE (reference sequence). The length of the CDR3 is 11 residues.

The genes are TRBV4-2 and TRBJ2-3; TRBD2 aligns across 12 bases. This CDR3 has 18 residues. After removal of 2 bases from V and 5 bases from J, the junction contained 11 bases not matched to a gene. Germline assignment: CDR1 LGHNA and CDR2 YNFKEQ. The CDR3 is CASSQKPLAGGPLDTQYF. CDR3 nucleotide sequence: TGTGCCAGCAGCCAAAAGCCCCTAGCGGGAGGGCCTTTAGATACGCAGTATTTT.

The chain recombines TRBV5-1 with TRBJ2-3; 9 bases are a match to TRBD1. This CDR3 comprises 16 residues. With V trimmed by 3 bases and J by 2 bases, 7 bases remained unmatched. CDR1 and CDR2 (germline): SGHRS, YFSETQ. The CDR3 sequence is CASSWDRDVPTDTQYF. The CDR3, as DNA: TGCGCCAGCAGCTGGGACAGGGATGTCCCCACAGATACGCAGTATTTT.

CDR3 loop: CASSEAMNTEAFF. The DNA of the CDR3 is TGCGCCAGCAGTGAAGCGATGAACACTGAAGCTTTCTTT. The chain has TRBV10-1 and TRBJ1-1; D uncertain. The length of the CDR3 is 13 residues. V lost 3 bases and J lost 0, with 5 bases in between. Germline V gene sequence: CDR1 WNHNN, CDR2 SYGVQD (reference sequence).

A word on this clone: Distinct nucleotide sequences in the sample also encode this CDR3. The gene calls are TRBV6-6 and TRBJ2-7; D gene uncertain. The CDR3 is 14 amino acids. V gave up 0 bases and J gave up 1 base, with 7 bases separating them. Germline V lookup: CDR1 MNHNY, CDR2 SVGAGI (reference sequence). CDR3 region: CASSYSGESYEQYF. The DNA for the CDR3 is TGTGCCAGCAGTTACTCGGGCGAGTCCTACGAGCAGTACTTC.

V usage is TRBV6-6 and J usage is TRBJ2-7; a possible D gene is TRBD2 (6 bases). The germline V gene encodes CDR1 MNHNY and CDR2 SVGAGI (reference sequence). V was cut by 2 bases and J by 0 bases, with 11 bases left in between. The CDR3 has 15 residues. The CDR3 spells CASSYPDGSSYEQYF. CDR3 sequence (DNA): TGTGCCAGCAGTTACCCGGACGGGAGCTCCTACGAGCAGTACTTC.

A few counts support this clone. The rearrangement joins TRBV7-6 to TRBJ2-1; 7 bases are shared with TRBD2. V dropped 5 bases and J dropped 5; count of bases not matched to a gene: 6. This CDR3 region has 14 residues. In germline, CDR1 is SGHVS, CDR2 FNYEAQ. The CDR3 loop reads CASSEVAGHNEQFF. In DNA form, the CDR3 reads TGTGCCAGCAGCGAGGTAGCGGGCCACAATGAGCAGTTCTTC.

This clone was observed a single time. The V call is TRBV9, the J call TRBJ2-1, with 11 bases matching TRBD2. The CDR3 extends over 16 amino acids. The germline V gene encodes CDR1 SGDLS and CDR2 YYNGEE. Germline trimming cut 0 bases from V and 3 bases from J; bases unmatched to any gene: 2. CDR3: CASSVGTSGGYNEQFF. The CDR3 coding sequence is TGTGCCAGCAGCGTAGGAACTAGCGGGGGCTACAATGAGCAGTTCTTC.

The chain couples TRBV30 to TRBJ2-1; the match to TRBD1 covers 8 bases. CDR3 size: 13 residues. Germline CDR1 is GTSNPN and CDR2 is SVGIG (reference sequence). V was clipped by 5 bases and J by 7 bases; unmatched bases: 7. The CDR3: CAWFDRGRNEQFF. CDR3 nucleotides: TGTGCCTGGTTCGACAGGGGTAGGAATGAGCAGTTCTTC.

This chain connects TRBV6-5 to TRBJ1-2, with D possibly TRBD1 on 5 matching bases. The germline V gene encodes CDR1 MNHEY and CDR2 SVGAGI. Deletions cut 0 bases from V and 3 bases from J, with 14 bases between. This CDR3 comprises 16 residues. This CDR3 is CASSYSTLRGYYGYTF. CDR3 nucleotide sequence: TGTGCCAGCAGTTACTCGACCCTAAGGGGTTACTATGGCTACACCTTC.

This clone showed up just a few times. V usage is TRBV13 and J usage is TRBJ2-1, with D hard to call. This CDR3 is 17 amino acids long. Germline V CDR1 and CDR2: PRHDT, FYEKMQ (reference sequence). Trimming stripped 2 bases from V and 1 base from J, with 15 bases between. The CDR3, as DNA: TGTGCCAGCAGCTTAATCGGTAGCTTGGATTCCTACAATGAGCAGTTCTTC. It encodes CASSLIGSLDSYNEQFF.

This clone has only one observation. The V gene is TRBV9, the J gene TRBJ1-1, with TRBD1 as a possible D gene (5 bases). Trimming removed 7 bases from V and 4 bases from J, with 17 bases in between. Per the germline V gene, CDR1 is SGDLS and CDR2 is YYNGEE. This CDR3 has 14 amino acids. CDR3 sequence (DNA): TGTGCCAGCTCAAGAGAGGAGGGGCTCACTGAAGCTTTCTTT. Its protein product is CASSREEGLTEAFF.

The V call is TRBV28, the J call TRBJ2-5; the D call may be TRBD1 or TRBD2 (6 bases each). CDR1 is MDHEN, CDR2 SYDVKM, per germline. V dropped 6 bases and J dropped 5 bases, with 19 bases sitting between them. CDR3 length equals 15 residues. CDR3 sequence (DNA): TGTGCCAGCAGCACCTTTTCAGGGGCGGGGGAGACCCAGTACTTC. Protein: CASSTFSGAGETQYF.

V usage is TRBV6-5 and J usage is TRBJ1-2; 7 bases are a match to TRBD1. The V gene's germline CDR1 is MNHEY and CDR2 SVGAGI. This CDR3 contains 13 residues. J gave up 4 bases and V 6 bases, and 5 bases lay outside the gene matches. The CDR3 sequence: CASRLTGVYGYTF. The CDR3 DNA reads as TGTGCCAGCAGGTTAACAGGGGTCTATGGCTACACCTTC.

The CDR3 bases are TGTGCCAGCAGACTAGCGGGTTTGCAAGTGCAGTATTTT. Amino acids: CASRLAGLQVQYF. This sequence joins TRBV27 and TRBJ2-3; 9 positions match TRBD2. The CDR3 has 13 amino acids. J gave up 11 bases and V 6 bases, and 9 bases lay outside the gene matches. Germline CDR1 and CDR2: MNHEY and SMNVEV (reference sequence).